This TCR beta chain was found in a study of T cell responses to AZD1222 COVID-19 vaccine (dated by TCRdb to 2020 to 2023). In the study overall: AZD1222 recipients given second doses at about 4 weeks or at about 12 weeks were pooled, since spike-specific TCR depth and breadth were not found to differ between the two schedules. A total of more than 230 trial participants underwent TCR sequencing, of whom nearly 210 had received two doses of AZD1222 and about 25 had received two doses of the MenACWY control vaccine. Enrollment into the trials was organized by age into subgroups of 18-55, 56-69 and 70-plus years, and those subgroups contained roughly 140, 27 and 60 TCR-sequenced participants, respectively. General study outcomes and caveats: Participants were mostly white British, with more females than males. The authors suggested clonal diversity may have been underestimated. After two AZD1222 doses, spike-specific TCR breadth and depth were significantly higher than at day 0 and than in MenACWY recipients. Nearly half of unique spike-specific TCRs reportedly recognized epitopes outside regions mutated in the B.1.351 and B.1.1.7 variants. Vaccine-associated CD4 TCRs spanned the whole spike protein, with dominant responses in regions 160-218 and 743-854. In the small 56-69-year group, the increase in depth fell short of significance, most likely because of low power. Because no day 14 peak-response samples were available, repertoires were characterized only after the peak T cell response. Only six AZD1222 recipients were SARS-CoV-2 seropositive at baseline, limiting conclusions about previously exposed vaccinees.

The time point label of this sample denotes: baseline before first vaccination. Vaccinee samples were obtained from the UK trials COV001 and COV002, which included a single-blind randomized controlled phase 2/3 trial of AZD1222 (ChAdOx1 nCoV-19) in healthy adults. For TCRbeta chain sequencing, PBMC samples from trial participants were taken at day 0 and at day 28 after the second dose. The CDR3, from cysteine to phenylalanine, totals 16 residues. Of the read, only the CDR3 DNA is kept; its 48 bases are in frame from base 1. The germline V gene sets CDR1 to SGHNT and CDR2 to YENEEA. V gives up 1 base and J gives up 1 base, and the segment between their germline ends measures 12 bases. Turning to this clone: No cognate antigen has been identified for it. No much larger clonotype is one base removed from it; base qualities were not supplied.

The CDR3 regions of human TCRbeta chains were analyzed by immunosequencing. For the original study's pipeline: Repertoire TCRs were checked for matches against a reference library of SARS-CoV-2-specific TCRs that had been generated using the MIRA antigen-specificity platform. Breadth meant the fraction of unique TCRs that were SARS-CoV-2-associated, whereas depth meant the fraction of total T cells that were SARS-CoV-2-associated. Using the MIRA data, each spike-specific TCR was assigned both to the spike region to which the TCR was reactive and to a CD4 or CD8 class. Log10-transformed breadth and depth values were compared by one-way ANOVA with Sidak's multiple comparisons tests. The table was pulled from immuneACCESS by TCRdb, which kept in-frame rearrangements only. Such tables lose some clones; where checked, under half of the loss comes from unresolved V genes, and the rest has no known cause. Clone size and the V and J calls come from that table; the DNA yielded D and trimming. For this sample there are 150,000 or so clones; over 75% appear just once. More than 1.3% of the sample rests with the top ten.

The source of this sequence is an adult in good health. The material was peripheral blood, obtained on day 0 of AZD1222 vaccination. Here the chain combines TRBV11-3 and TRBJ2-3, with an unclear D gene assignment. The nucleotide sequence reads TGTGCCAGCAGCTTAGGACCCGCACCTGGCACAGATACGCAGTATTTT. Translation gives CASSLGPAPGTDTQYF.